These 28 T cell receptor beta chains share one sample of origin, sequenced in a study of identical twins. MiXCR was run by TCRdb on the 5' RACE reads, yielding one entry per CDR3 protein. The data hold about 720,000 distinct CDR3 sequences, with 8.6% observed a single time. These data also featured in a second study, about yellow fever vaccine responses in identical twins.

The sequencing sample was made of PBMCs. The receptors shown here come from a woman between 18 and 29 years old in good health.

This clonotype was detected a few times. This rearrangement joins TRBV7-2 to TRBJ2-1; TRBD2 might be the D (6 bases). This CDR3 has 15 residues. Germline CDR1 SGHTA, CDR2 FQGNSA. Trimming left V 1 base short and J 8 bases short, with 15 bases between. The CDR3 bases are TGTGCCAGCAGCTTAGAACTAGCCCCTGGCTATGAGCAGTTCTTC. Its translation is CASSLELAPGYEQFF.

Ten or more counts support this clonotype. V gene TRBV9 combines with J gene TRBJ2-3, with TRBD1 matching over 9 bases. CDR1 is SGDLS, CDR2 YYNGEE, per germline. The trim removed 3 bases at V and 0 bases at J, leaving 11 bases unmatched. The CDR3 is 18 amino acids. CDR3 in amino acids: CASSAWTGERYSTDTQYF. CDR3 nucleotides: TGTGCCAGCAGCGCGTGGACAGGGGAACGTTACAGCACAGATACGCAGTATTTT.

This sequence joins TRBV21-1 and TRBJ2-7; no DNA check was done on the table's D call, TRBD1. TRBV21-1 is shown as a pseudogene. The CDR3 runs 15 residues. The CDR3 loop is CALGGLAALRYEQYF. CDR3 sequence (DNA): TGTGCCCTTGGGGGTCTGGCCGCTCTTCGCTACGAGCAGTACTTC.

This clonotype has a handful of counts. This chain links TRBV20-1 with TRBJ2-2, with 9 bases fitting TRBD2. Looked up from germline, CDR1 is DFQATT and CDR2 is SNEGSKA (reference sequence). The V segment lost 8 bases and the J segment 1 base; nucleotides outside the gene matches: 5. The CDR3 has 14 amino acids. The CDR3 coding sequence is TGCAGTCCATTACTAGCGGGGAACACCGGGGAGCTGTTTTTT. Amino acid sequence: CSPLLAGNTGELFF.

This clonotype turned up a few times. V usage is TRBV5-1 and J usage is TRBJ2-3; D is ambiguous. Germline CDR1 and CDR2: SGHRS and YFSETQ. This CDR3 contains 16 residues. Between the trimmed V and J ends, which lost 0 bases and 0 bases, there was a span of 11 bases. This CDR3 reads CASSLDRVTSTDTQYF. DNA for the CDR3: TGCGCCAGCAGCTTGGACAGAGTAACTAGCACAGATACGCAGTATTTT. The whole variable domain, remainder taken from reference TRBV5-1 and TRBJ2-3, is KAGVTQTPRYLIKTRGQQVTLSCSPISGHRSVSWYQQTPGQGLQFLFEYFSETQRNKGNFPGRFSGRQFSNSRSEMNVSTLELGDSALYLCASSLDRVTSTDTQYFGPGTRLTVL.

The chain carries TRBV7-2 and TRBJ2-7; D perhaps matches TRBD2 (5 bases). Germline V gene sequence: CDR1 SGHTA, CDR2 FQGNSA. With 1 base removed from V and 2 bases from J, the gap between germline ends came to 9 bases. This CDR3 spans 14 amino acids. CDR3 sequence reads: CASSLESEAYEQYF. In DNA form, the CDR3 reads TGTGCCAGCAGCTTAGAATCGGAGGCCTACGAGCAGTACTTC.

The V call is TRBV30, the J call TRBJ2-1; possibly TRBD2 for D (6 bases). Germline V lookup: CDR1 GTSNPN, CDR2 SVGIG (reference sequence). The CDR3 extends over 11 amino acids. Trimming removed 0 bases at V and 10 bases at J, with 7 bases between. The CDR3 DNA reads as TGTGCCTGGAGTGTCCTAGCGGAGCAGTTCTTC. It codes for CAWSVLAEQFF.

This clonotype was seen a handful of times. The chain couples TRBV15 to TRBJ2-3; tentatively, D is TRBD2 (5 bases). The CDR3 runs to 16 residues. Germline V CDR1 and CDR2: LNHNV, YYDKDF (reference sequence). Trimming took off 4 bases at V and 1 base at J, with 15 bases between the two ends. CDR3 bases: TGTGCCACCAGCAATCTCCGGGATACTCGCACAGATACGCAGTATTTT. It encodes CATSNLRDTRTDTQYF.

CDR3 nucleotides: TGTGCCAGCAGCTTAAATTCCGGCAGGGTGGCGACTGAAGCTTTCTTT. This codes for CASSLNSGRVATEAFF. The V call is TRBV7-6, the J call TRBJ1-1; tentative D call: TRBD1 (5 bases). CDR1 and CDR2 from the germline V gene are SGHVS and FNYEAQ. V was cut by 2 bases and J by 5 bases, with 18 bases left in between. The length of the CDR3 is 16 residues. Based on the CDR3 plus reference TRBV7-6 and TRBJ1-1, the full variable domain is GAGVSQSPRYKVTKRGQDVALRCDPISGHVSLYWYRQALGQGPEFLTYFNYEAQQDKSGLPNDRFSAERPEGSISTLTIQRTEQRDSAMYRCASSLNSGRVATEAFFGQGTRLTVV.

V gene TRBV10-3 combines with J gene TRBJ2-5; D may be TRBD2 (5 bases). The CDR3 totals 14 residues. Trimming shortened V by 2 bases and J by 1 base, and 8 bases separated the two germline ends. Germline CDR1 reads ENHRY; CDR2 reads SYGVKD. The CDR3 bases are TGTGCCATCAGTGAGGAGGGCCTCCAAGAGACCCAGTACTTC. Amino acids: CAISEEGLQETQYF.

This clonotype has a count of ten or more. This rearrangement joins TRBV11-1 to TRBJ2-3; D not certain. Germline V gene data show CDR1 as SGHAT and CDR2 as FQDESV (reference sequence). With 4 bases removed from V and 2 bases from J, the gap between germline ends came to 22 bases. The CDR3 length is 18 residues. CDR3 residues: CASSSTGPRFYPTDTQYF. For the CDR3, the DNA is TGTGCCAGCAGCTCGACCGGGCCTAGATTTTATCCCACAGATACGCAGTATTTT.

This clonotype has at least ten counts. The V gene is TRBV5-1, the J gene TRBJ2-1, with no clear D. This CDR3 is 14 amino acids long. The germline V and J ends were trimmed by 4 bases and 5 bases, with 13 bases remaining between them. The germline V gene has CDR1 SGHRS and CDR2 YFSETQ. The CDR3, as DNA: TGCGCCAGCAGCATACAGACGGCCCACAATGAGCAGTTCTTC. Its translation: CASSIQTAHNEQFF.

The chain carries TRBV27 and TRBJ2-5; 8 bases map to TRBD1. CDR1 and CDR2 from the germline V gene are MNHEY and SMNVEV (reference sequence). The V and J ends lost 2 bases and 2 bases, in that order; junction bases with no gene match: 10. The CDR3 length is 17 residues. The CDR3 DNA reads as TGTGCCAGCAGTTTAAGATGGAATAACAGGGGGCAAGAGACCCAGTACTTC. This translates into CASSLRWNNRGQETQYF.

This clonotype was seen only a few times. The chain combines TRBV18 with TRBJ2-2; 8 nucleotides line up with TRBD2. Germline CDR1 reads KGHSH; CDR2 reads LQKENI. CDR3 size: 19 residues. V lost 0 bases to trimming and J lost 0 bases; unmatched junction nucleotides: 9. CDR3 amino acids: CASSPPLGTSGANTGELFF. The CDR3 DNA reads TGTGCCAGCTCACCACCGCTGGGCACTAGCGGCGCGAACACCGGGGAGCTGTTTTTT.

The rearrangement links TRBV15 to TRBJ2-6; D unresolved. This CDR3 has 16 amino acids. V was pared by 2 bases and J by 0 bases, with 8 bases between. The V gene's germline CDR1 is LNHNV and CDR2 YYDKDF (reference sequence). This CDR3 reads CATSRRQNSGANVLTF. CDR3 nucleotide sequence: TGTGCCACCAGCAGACGGCAGAACTCTGGGGCCAACGTCCTGACTTTC.

This clonotype occurred a few times. The chain carries TRBV12-3 or TRBV12-4 and TRBJ2-3, with 8 bases matching TRBD1. The CDR3 is made up of 18 amino acids. Unmatched junction bases numbered 15, after V lost 6 bases and J lost 1 base. The DNA for the CDR3 is TGTGCCAGCAGCCTTGGAGTGACCAGGGGGCTTGGCACAGATACGCAGTATTTT. Translation gives CASSLGVTRGLGTDTQYF.

This clonotype has a count of ten or more. This chain links TRBV18 with TRBJ2-5; 11 nucleotides agree with TRBD1. There are 15 residues in the CDR3. Germline CDR1 reads KGHSH; CDR2 reads LQKENI. The junction had 5 bases not matched to a gene; V was cut back by 3 bases and J by 5 bases. The CDR3 nucleotides read TGTGCCAGCTCACCTGGACAGGGGGCCGGGGAGACCCAGTACTTC. Translation: CASSPGQGAGETQYF.

The J gene is TRBJ2-5, the V gene TRBV7-2; D might be TRBD1 (6 bases). The CDR3 runs 15 residues. V dropped 6 bases and J dropped 1 base, with 15 bases sitting between them. CDR1 is SGHTA and CDR2 is FQGNSA in the germline V gene. The CDR3 sequence: CASRFTQGFQETQYF. The CDR3, as DNA: TGTGCCAGCAGATTTACACAGGGATTCCAAGAGACCCAGTACTTC.

This clonotype was recorded a few times. The rearrangement links TRBV29-1 to TRBJ2-7; tentatively, D is TRBD2 (5 bases). V gave up 0 bases and J gave up 6 bases, with 9 bases separating them. The CDR3 is 12 residues long. Germline V CDR1 and CDR2: SQVTM, ANQGSEA. The CDR3, as DNA: TGCAGCGTTGAAGAGGTCCGGGGCGAGCAGTACTTC. Protein product: CSVEEVRGEQYF.

The sample holds a few counts of this clonotype. V gene TRBV7-2 combines with J gene TRBJ2-1; TRBD1 agrees at 7 bases. CDR3 length: 15 amino acids. The germline gives CDR1 SGHTA, CDR2 FQGNSA. Trimming removed 5 bases from V and 4 bases from J; junction bases left unmatched: 8. CDR3 bases: TGTGCCAGCAGCCAAGACAGGGTTAGGTACAATGAGCAGTTCTTC. It yields the protein CASSQDRVRYNEQFF. Complete variable domain (other parts from reference TRBV7-2 and TRBJ2-1): GAGVSQSPSNKVTEKGKDVELRCDPISGHTALYWYRQSLGQGLEFLIYFQGNSAPDKSGLPSDRFSAERTGGSVSTLTIQRTQQEDSAVYLCASSQDRVRYNEQFFGPGTRLTVL.

This chain connects TRBV7-8 to TRBJ2-5; 9 bases agree with TRBD1. The V and J ends lost 5 bases and 4 bases, in that order; junction bases with no gene match: 11. CDR3 length: 16 amino acids. Germline CDR1 and CDR2: SGHVS and FQNEAQ. CDR3 in DNA: TGTGCCAGCAGCCCTCATGGGGACAGGGAGGGAGAGACCCAGTACTTC. Residues: CASSPHGDREGETQYF.

This clonotype came up a few times. The V gene is TRBV3-1, the J gene TRBJ2-2; 9 nucleotides align to TRBD1. This CDR3 is 17 amino acids long. The germline V gene encodes CDR1 LGHDT and CDR2 YNNKEL (reference sequence). J was trimmed by 7 bases and V by 2 bases; bases with no gene match: 11. Here the CDR3 reads CASSQFPGQGSDGELFF. CDR3 bases: TGTGCCAGCAGCCAATTCCCGGGACAGGGTTCGGACGGGGAGCTGTTTTTT.

This clonotype showed up just a few times. In DNA form, the CDR3 reads TGTGCCAGCAGCCGACAGACTAGTTACTACAATGAGCAGTTCTTC. Amino acid sequence: CASSRQTSYYNEQFF. The V call is TRBV7-2, the J call TRBJ2-1; weak D call: TRBD2 (6 bases). The germline CDR1 and CDR2 sequences are SGHTA and FQGNSA. Trimming stripped 5 bases from V and 3 bases from J, with 14 bases between. This CDR3 contains 15 residues.

V is TRBV12-3 or TRBV12-4 and J is TRBJ1-3, with no clear D. The CDR3 loop spans 15 amino acids. V lost 7 bases to trimming and J lost 0 bases, with 13 bases between them. CDR3 nucleotides: TGTGCCAGCAACCGTTGGAGCGCCTCTGGAAACACCATATATTTT. Amino acids: CASNRWSASGNTIYF.

The chain employs TRBV20-1 and TRBJ2-7; D remains ambiguous. The CDR3 contains 13 residues. V was trimmed by 3 bases and J by 9 bases, leaving 18 bases between them. CDR1 and CDR2 (germline): DFQATT, SNEGSKA (reference sequence). CDR3 DNA sequence: TGCAGTGCTAGGGAAAGGGATTCCACTGTGCAGTACTTC. This codes for CSARERDSTVQYF.

This clonotype was observed a handful of times. This chain uses TRBV2 with TRBJ2-7; 8 bases are a match to TRBD1. Germline V gene data show CDR1 as SNHLY and CDR2 as FYNNEI. This CDR3 spans 14 amino acids. J gave up 2 bases and V 6 bases, and 6 bases lay outside the gene matches. The CDR3 DNA reads as TGTGCCAGCAGAACAGGGGGAAAAACCTACGAGCAGTACTTC. Encoded protein: CASRTGGKTYEQYF.

This clonotype was seen many times. The rearrangement joins TRBV9 to TRBJ2-2, with 9 positions matching TRBD2. Germline V gives CDR1 SGDLS, CDR2 YYNGEE. Trimming cost V 2 bases and J 3 bases; bases outside gene matches: 11. The CDR3 runs to 18 residues. The CDR3 DNA follows: TGTGCCAGCAGCGTTTACACTAGACTAGCGGAGTACACCGGGGAGCTGTTTTTT. Its translation: CASSVYTRLAEYTGELFF.

J is TRBJ2-7 and V is TRBV12-3 or TRBV12-4, with D perhaps matching TRBD1 or TRBD2 (5 bases each). The CDR3 is 15 amino acids. Trimming took 3 bases from V and 0 from J, leaving 12 bases between them. Here the CDR3 reads CASSFGDLPSYEQYF. For the CDR3, the DNA is TGTGCCAGCAGTTTCGGGGACCTCCCCTCCTACGAGCAGTACTTC.